Listed below are T cell receptor beta chains from one sample, sequenced in a study of human T cells and chemical hapten exposure. MiXCR, applied by TCRdb to the RACE reads, yields one record per CDR3 protein. The sample records some 100,000 distinct CDR3 sequences, 9.3% being singletons. The source material was whole blood, sampled in connection with sensitization to the hapten diphenylcyclopropenone (DPC). The receptors here all came from a woman aged 40 to 55 with alopecia areata. Some clones in this sample may be carry-over from other donors' samples. Each CDR3 is given with its conserved first and last residue. Expanded clones are given a class, and other clones once, few, many or no size at all.

J gene	clone size	CDR3 length	V gene	CDR3 protein
TRBJ2-3	-	16	TRBV27	CASSQMGGTVTDTQYF
TRBJ1-1	many	14	TRBV18	CASSPSTVNTEAFF
TRBJ2-2	few	16	TRBV9	CASSVAQRVVTGELFF
TRBJ1-1	many	15	TRBV6-2/TRBV6-3	CASSTIGQGGTEAFF
TRBJ2-5	few	14	TRBV29-1	CSVGTSGREETQYF
TRBJ2-1	many	13	TRBV5-6	CASSFTTYNEQFF
TRBJ2-7	once	13	TRBV29-1	CSVAGTGSYEQYF
TRBJ2-7	-	15	TRBV19	CASSTDFARVYEQYF
TRBJ2-5	few	15	TRBV2	CASRARTSGSETQYF
TRBJ2-5	few	14	TRBV7-2	CASSPQGRFETQYF
TRBJ2-3	many	16	TRBV9	CASSVAPTGRADTQYF
TRBJ2-4	few	16	TRBV6-2/TRBV6-3	CASSMTGPTTAGVQYF
TRBJ2-7	-	15	TRBV10-3	CAISESRQGGNEQYF
TRBJ2-4	many	17	TRBV28	CASSSPTGILAKNIQYF
TRBJ2-7	few	13	TRBV28	CASSLSLGFEQYF
TRBJ1-5	-	19	TRBV19	CASSIVGLRGQKNNQPQHF
TRBJ2-7	few	16	TRBV7-2	CASSLEVGRAHDEQYF
TRBJ1-1	many	22	TRBV4-1	CASSQATGTGGPIRRVNTEAFF